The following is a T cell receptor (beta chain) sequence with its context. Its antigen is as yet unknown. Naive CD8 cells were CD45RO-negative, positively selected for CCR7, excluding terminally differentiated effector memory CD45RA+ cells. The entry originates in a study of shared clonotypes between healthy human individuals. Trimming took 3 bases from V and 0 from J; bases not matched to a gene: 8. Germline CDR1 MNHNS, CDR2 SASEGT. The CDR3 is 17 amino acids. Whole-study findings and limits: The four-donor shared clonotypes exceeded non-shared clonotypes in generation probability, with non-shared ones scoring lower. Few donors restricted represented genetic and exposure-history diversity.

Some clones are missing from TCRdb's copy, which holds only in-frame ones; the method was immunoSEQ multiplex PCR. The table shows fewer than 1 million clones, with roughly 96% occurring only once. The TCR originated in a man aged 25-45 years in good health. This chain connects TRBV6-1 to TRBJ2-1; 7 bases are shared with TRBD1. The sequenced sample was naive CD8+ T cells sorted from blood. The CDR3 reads CASSEWGQSSSYNEQFF. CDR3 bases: TGTGCCAGCAGTGAGTGGGGACAGTCAAGCTCCTACAATGAGCAGTTCTTC.